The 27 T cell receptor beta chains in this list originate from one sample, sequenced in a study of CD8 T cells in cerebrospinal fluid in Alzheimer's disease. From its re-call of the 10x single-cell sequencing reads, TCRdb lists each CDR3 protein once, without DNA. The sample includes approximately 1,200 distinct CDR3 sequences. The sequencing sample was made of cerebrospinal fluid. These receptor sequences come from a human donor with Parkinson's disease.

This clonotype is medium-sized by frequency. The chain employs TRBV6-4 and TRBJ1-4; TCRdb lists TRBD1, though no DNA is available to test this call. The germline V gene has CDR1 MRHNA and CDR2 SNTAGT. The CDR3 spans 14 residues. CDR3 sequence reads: CASRQDARNEKLFF.

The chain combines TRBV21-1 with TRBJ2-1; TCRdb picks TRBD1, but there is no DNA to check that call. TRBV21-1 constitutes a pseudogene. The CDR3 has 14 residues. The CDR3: CATQGTPRYNEQFF.

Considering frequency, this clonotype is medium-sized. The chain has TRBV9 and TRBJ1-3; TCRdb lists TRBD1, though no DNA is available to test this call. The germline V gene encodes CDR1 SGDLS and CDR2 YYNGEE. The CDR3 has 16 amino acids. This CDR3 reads CASSVGGTGSGNTIYF.

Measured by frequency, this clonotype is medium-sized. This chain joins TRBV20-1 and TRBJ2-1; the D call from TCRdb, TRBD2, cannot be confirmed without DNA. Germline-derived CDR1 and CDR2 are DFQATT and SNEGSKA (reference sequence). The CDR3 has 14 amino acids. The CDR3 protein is CSARATSGIDEQFF.

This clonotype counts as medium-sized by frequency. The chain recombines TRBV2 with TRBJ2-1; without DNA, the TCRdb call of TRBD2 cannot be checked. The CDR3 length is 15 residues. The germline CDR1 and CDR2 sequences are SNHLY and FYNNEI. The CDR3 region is CASSEFGLALYEQFF.

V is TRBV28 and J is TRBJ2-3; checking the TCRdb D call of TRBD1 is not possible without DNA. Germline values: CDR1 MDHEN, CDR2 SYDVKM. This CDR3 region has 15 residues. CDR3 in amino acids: CASSPDRARTDTQYF.

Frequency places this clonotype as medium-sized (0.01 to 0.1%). This chain's CDR3 is CASSRWGGTDTQYF. The chain uses TRBV11-3 and TRBJ2-3; the D call from TCRdb, TRBD1, cannot be confirmed without DNA. Germline V gene data show CDR1 as SGHNT and CDR2 as YENEEA. CDR3 length: 14 residues.

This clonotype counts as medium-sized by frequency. CDR3 sequence reads: CASSKEEGAGTEAFF. The chain couples TRBV21-1 to TRBJ1-1; lacking DNA, the TRBD1 call made by TCRdb goes unchecked. TRBV21-1 is given as a pseudogene. The CDR3 is 15 amino acids.

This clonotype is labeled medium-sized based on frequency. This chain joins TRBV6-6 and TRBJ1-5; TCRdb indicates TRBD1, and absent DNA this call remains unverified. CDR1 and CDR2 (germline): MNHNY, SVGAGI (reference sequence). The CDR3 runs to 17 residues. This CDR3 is CASSRGTGGSIGQPQHF.

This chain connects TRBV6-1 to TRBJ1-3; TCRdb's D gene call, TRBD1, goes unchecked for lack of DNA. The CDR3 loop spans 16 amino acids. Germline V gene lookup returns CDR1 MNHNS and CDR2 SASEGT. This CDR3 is CASSPTGGAYGNTIYF.

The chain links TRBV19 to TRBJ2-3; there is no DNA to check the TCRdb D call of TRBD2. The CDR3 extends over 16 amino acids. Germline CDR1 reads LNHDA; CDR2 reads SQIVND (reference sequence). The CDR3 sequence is CASSFGGGPLVDTQYF.

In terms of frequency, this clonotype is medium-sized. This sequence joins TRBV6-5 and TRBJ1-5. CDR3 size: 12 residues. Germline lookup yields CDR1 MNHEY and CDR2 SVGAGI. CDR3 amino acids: CASRGFNQPQHF.

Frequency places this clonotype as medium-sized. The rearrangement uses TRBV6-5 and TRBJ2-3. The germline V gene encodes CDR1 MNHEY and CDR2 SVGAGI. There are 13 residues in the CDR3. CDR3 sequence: CASSARQQTTQYF.

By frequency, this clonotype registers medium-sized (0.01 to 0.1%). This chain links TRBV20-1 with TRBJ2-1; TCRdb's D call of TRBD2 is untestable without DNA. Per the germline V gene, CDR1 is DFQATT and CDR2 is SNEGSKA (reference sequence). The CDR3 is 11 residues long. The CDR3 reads CMGLEYNEQFF.

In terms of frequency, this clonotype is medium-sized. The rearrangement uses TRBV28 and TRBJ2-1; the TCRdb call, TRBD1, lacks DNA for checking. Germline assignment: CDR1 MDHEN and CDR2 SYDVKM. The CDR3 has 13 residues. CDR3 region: CASIDRQNNEQFF.

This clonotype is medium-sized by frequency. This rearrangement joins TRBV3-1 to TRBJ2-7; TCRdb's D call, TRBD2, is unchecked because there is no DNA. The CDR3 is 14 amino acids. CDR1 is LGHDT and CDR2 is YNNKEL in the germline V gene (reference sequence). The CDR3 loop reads CASSQESGNYEQYF.

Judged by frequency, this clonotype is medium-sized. CDR3 in amino acids: CASSSHEVGVTEAFF. The chain uses TRBV11-1 and TRBJ1-1. There are 15 residues in the CDR3. Looked up from germline, CDR1 is SGHAT and CDR2 is FQDESV (reference sequence). Full variable domain (missing parts from reference TRBV11-1 and TRBJ1-1): EAEVAQSPRYKITEKSQAVAFWCDPISGHATLYWYRQILGQGPELLVQFQDESVVDDSQLPKDRFSAERLKGVDSTLKIQPAELGDSAMYLCASSSHEVGVTEAFFGQGTRLTVV.

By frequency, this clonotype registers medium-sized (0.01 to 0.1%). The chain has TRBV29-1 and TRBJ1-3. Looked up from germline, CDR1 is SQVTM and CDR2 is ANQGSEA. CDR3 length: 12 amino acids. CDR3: CSATQTGNTIYF.

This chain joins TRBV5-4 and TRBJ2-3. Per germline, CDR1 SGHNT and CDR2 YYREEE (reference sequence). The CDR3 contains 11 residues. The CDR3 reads CASSWDNTQYF.

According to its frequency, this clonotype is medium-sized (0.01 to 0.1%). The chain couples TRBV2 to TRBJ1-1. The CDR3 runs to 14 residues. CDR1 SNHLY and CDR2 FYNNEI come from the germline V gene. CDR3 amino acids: CASSEASENTEAFF.

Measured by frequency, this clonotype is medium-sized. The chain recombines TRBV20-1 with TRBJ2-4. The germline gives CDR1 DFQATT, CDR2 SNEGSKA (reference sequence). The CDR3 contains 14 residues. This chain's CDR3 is CSARDWDSKNIQYF.

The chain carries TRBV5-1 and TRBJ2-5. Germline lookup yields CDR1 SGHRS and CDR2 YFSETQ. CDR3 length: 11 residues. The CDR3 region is CASSFQETQYF.

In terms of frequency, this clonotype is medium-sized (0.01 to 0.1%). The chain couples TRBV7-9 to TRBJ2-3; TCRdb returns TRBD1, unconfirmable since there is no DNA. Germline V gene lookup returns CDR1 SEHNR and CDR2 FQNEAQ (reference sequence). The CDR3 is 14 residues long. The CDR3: CASQSSLGVDTQYF.

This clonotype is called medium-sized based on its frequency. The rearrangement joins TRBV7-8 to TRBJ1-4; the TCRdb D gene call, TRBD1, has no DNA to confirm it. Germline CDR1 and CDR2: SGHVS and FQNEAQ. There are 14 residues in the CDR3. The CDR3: CASSKGQGGEKLFF. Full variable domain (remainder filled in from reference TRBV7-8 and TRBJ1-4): GAGVSQSPRYKVAKRGQDVALRCDPISGHVSLFWYQQALGQGPEFLTYFQNEAQLDKSGLPSDRFFAERPEGSVSTLKIQRTQQEDSAVYLCASSKGQGGEKLFFGSGTQLSVL.

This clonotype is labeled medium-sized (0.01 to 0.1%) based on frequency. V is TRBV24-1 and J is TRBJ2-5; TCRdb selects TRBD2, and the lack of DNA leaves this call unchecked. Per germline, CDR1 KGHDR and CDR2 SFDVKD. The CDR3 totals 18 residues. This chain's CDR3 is CATSDLPGLADLGETQYF.

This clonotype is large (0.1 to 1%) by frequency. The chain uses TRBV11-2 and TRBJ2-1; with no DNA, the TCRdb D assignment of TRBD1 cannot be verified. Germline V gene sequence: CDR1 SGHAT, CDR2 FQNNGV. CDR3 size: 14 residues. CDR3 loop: CASSLVGGGNEQFF.

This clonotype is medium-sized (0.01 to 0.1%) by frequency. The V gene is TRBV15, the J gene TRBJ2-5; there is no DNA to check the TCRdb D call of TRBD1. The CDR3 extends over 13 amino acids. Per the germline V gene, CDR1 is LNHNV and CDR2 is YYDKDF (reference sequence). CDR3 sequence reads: CATSRQGLETQYF. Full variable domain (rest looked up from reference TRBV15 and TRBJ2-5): DAMVIQNPRYQVTQFGKPVTLSCSQTLNHNVMYWYQQKSSQAPKLLFHYYDKDFNNEADTPDNFQSRRPNTSFCFLDIRSPGLGDTAMYLCATSRQGLETQYFGPGTRLLVL.